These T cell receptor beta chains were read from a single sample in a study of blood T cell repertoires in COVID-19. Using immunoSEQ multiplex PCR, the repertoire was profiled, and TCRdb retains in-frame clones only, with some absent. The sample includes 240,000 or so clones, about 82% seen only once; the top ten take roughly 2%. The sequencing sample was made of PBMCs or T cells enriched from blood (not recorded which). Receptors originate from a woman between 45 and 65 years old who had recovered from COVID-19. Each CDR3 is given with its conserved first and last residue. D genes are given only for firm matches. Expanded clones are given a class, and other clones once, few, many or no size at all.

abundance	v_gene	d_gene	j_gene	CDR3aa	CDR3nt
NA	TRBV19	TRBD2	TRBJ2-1	CASSRSSGIPYNEQFF	TGTGCCAGTAGTAGGAGTAGCGGGATTCCTTACAATGAGCAGTTCTTC
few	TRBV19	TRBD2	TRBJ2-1	CASRTSGTLEQFF	TGTGCCAGCCGGACTAGCGGGACTCTCGAGCAGTTCTTC
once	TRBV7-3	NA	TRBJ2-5	CASSPSPLGGKETQYF	TGTGCCAGCAGTCCCTCGCCACTCGGCGGAAAAGAGACCCAGTACTTC
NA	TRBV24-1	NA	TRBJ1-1	CATSVWGRLNTEAFF	TGTGCCACCAGTGTATGGGGCAGATTGAACACTGAAGCTTTCTTT
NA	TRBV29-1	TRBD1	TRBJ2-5	CSVQTHWTGRETQYF	TGCAGCGTCCAAACCCACTGGACAGGGCGAGAGACCCAGTACTTC
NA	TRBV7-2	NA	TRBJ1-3	CASSYRAPGNTIYF	TGTGCCAGCAGCTACAGGGCCCCTGGAAACACCATATATTTT
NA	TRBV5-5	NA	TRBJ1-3	CASSLPVSGNTIYF	TGTGCCAGCAGCTTGCCCGTTTCTGGAAACACCATATATTTT
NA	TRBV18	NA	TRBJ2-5	CASSPTGLETQYF	TGTGCCAGCTCACCTACAGGGTTAGAGACCCAGTACTTC
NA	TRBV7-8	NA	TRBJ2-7	CASSLPSSYEQYF	TGTGCCAGCAGCTTGCCCAGCTCCTACGAGCAGTACTTC
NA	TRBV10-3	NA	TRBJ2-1	CAISGELGVSYNEQFF	TGTGCCATCAGTGGCGAGCTAGGGGTCTCCTACAATGAGCAGTTCTTC
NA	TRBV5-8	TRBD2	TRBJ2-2	CAIRLAGVVTGELFF	TGTGCCATCCGACTAGCGGGAGTTGTCACCGGGGAGCTGTTTTTT
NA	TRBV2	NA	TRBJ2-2	CASSERGPGGGRTGELFF	TGTGCCAGCAGTGAAAGGGGGCCCGGTGGAGGGCGGACCGGGGAGCTGTTTTTT
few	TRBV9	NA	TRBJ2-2	CASSVALTGELFF	TGTGCCAGCAGCGTAGCCCTCACCGGGGAGCTGTTTTTT
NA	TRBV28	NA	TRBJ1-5	CASSSRGQRSQPQHF	TGTGCCAGCAGTTCTCGGGGTCAGCGGAGTCAGCCCCAGCATTTT
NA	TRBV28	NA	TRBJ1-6	CASSFQGSSPLHF	TGTGCCAGCAGTTTCCAGGGGAGTTCACCCCTCCACTTT
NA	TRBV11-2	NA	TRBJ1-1	CASSRRENQHPEAFF	TGTGCCAGCAGCCGGCGGGAGAACCAACACCCTGAAGCTTTCTTT
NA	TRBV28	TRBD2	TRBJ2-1	CASSLYTSGYNEQFF	TGTGCCAGCAGTTTATATACTAGCGGTTACAATGAGCAGTTCTTC
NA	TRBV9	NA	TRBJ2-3	CASSVDPSTDTQYF	TGTGCCAGCAGCGTAGATCCTAGCACAGATACGCAGTATTTT
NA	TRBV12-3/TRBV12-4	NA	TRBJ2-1	CASSLDLYNEQFF	TGTGCCAGCAGCCTAGACCTGTACAATGAGCAGTTCTTC
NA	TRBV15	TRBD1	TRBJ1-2	CATSRVGVALQGAANYGYTF	TGTGCCACCAGCAGAGTTGGGGTGGCCTTGCAGGGGGCGGCAAACTATGGCTACACCTTC
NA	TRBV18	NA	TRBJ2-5	CASSPISGGQETQYF	TGTGCCAGCTCACCTATTAGCGGAGGCCAAGAGACCCAGTACTTC
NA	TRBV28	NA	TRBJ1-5	CASRRSTANQPQHF	TGTGCCAGCAGGAGGTCCACGGCCAATCAGCCCCAGCATTTT
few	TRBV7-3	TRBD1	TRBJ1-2	CASSLGGGYDGYTF	TGTGCCAGCAGCTTAGGAGGGGGCTACGATGGCTACACCTTC
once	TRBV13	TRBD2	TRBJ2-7	CASSPRTSGTVGYEQYF	TGTGCCAGCAGCCCCCGGACTAGCGGGACTGTTGGCTACGAGCAGTACTTC
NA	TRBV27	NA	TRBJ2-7	CASSQGGARAYEQYF	TGTGCCAGCAGTCAAGGGGGGGCAAGGGCCTACGAGCAGTACTTC
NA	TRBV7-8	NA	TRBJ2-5	CASSGDRKETQYF	TGTGCCAGCAGCGGAGACAGAAAAGAGACCCAGTACTTC
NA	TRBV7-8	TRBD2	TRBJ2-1	CASSLAAIAGGNEQFF	TGTGCCAGCAGCTTAGCAGCCATAGCGGGAGGCAATGAGCAGTTCTTC
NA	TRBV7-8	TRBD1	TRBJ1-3	CASSPKQGAVGNTIYF	TGTGCCAGCAGCCCGAAACAGGGGGCAGTTGGAAACACCATATATTTT
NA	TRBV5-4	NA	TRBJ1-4	CASSFAGGYEKLFF	TGTGCCAGCAGTTTTGCGGGGGGCTATGAAAAACTGTTTTTT
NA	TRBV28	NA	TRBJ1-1	CASSHRDTEAFF	TGTGCCAGCAGCCACAGGGACACTGAAGCTTTCTTT
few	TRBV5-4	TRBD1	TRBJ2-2	CASSPRGQGAGTGELFF	TGTGCCAGCAGCCCCAGAGGACAGGGGGCCGGCACCGGGGAGCTGTTTTTT
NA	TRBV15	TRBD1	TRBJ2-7	CATSRSDRAYEQYF	TGTGCCACCAGCAGGTCCGACAGGGCTTACGAGCAGTACTTC
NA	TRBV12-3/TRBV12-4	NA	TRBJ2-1	CASSPERDEQFF	TGTGCCAGCAGTCCGGAGCGGGATGAGCAGTTCTTC
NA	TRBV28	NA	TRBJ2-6	CASSLSTGSGANVLTF	TGTGCCAGCAGTTTGTCTACAGGGTCTGGGGCCAACGTCCTGACTTTC
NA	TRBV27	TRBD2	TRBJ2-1	CASSLVGLADPSGNEQFF	TGTGCCAGCAGTTTAGTGGGACTAGCAGATCCTTCCGGCAATGAGCAGTTCTTC
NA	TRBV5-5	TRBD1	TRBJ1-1	CASSSTGQVTNTEAFF	TGTGCCAGCAGCTCTACGGGACAGGTCACGAACACTGAAGCTTTCTTT
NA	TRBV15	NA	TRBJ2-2	CATSREQVWVGTGELFF	TGTGCCACCAGCAGAGAACAGGTCTGGGTGGGCACCGGGGAGCTGTTTTTT
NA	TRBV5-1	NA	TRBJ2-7	CASSLLGGTAPGEQYF	TGCGCCAGCAGCTTGCTGGGCGGGACCGCGCCTGGCGAGCAGTACTTC
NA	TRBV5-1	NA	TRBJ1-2	CASSLAGAYYGYTF	TGCGCCAGCAGCTTGGCAGGGGCTTACTATGGCTACACCTTC
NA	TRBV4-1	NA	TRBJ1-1	CASSQDTGLPEAFF	TGCGCCAGCAGCCAAGATACGGGACTACCTGAAGCTTTCTTT
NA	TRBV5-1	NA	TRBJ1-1	CASSLKPVPNTEAFF	TGCGCCAGCAGCTTGAAACCGGTCCCGAACACTGAAGCTTTCTTT
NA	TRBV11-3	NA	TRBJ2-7	CASSLFPTGLAYEQYF	TGTGCCAGCAGCTTATTCCCCACGGGACTTGCCTACGAGCAGTACTTC
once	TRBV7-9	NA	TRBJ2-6	CASSLGGSGANVLTF	TGTGCCAGCAGCTTAGGAGGGTCTGGGGCCAACGTCCTGACTTTC
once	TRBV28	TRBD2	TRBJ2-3	CASSELGTSGITDTQYF	TGTGCCAGCAGTGAACTTGGGACTAGCGGGATAACAGATACGCAGTATTTT
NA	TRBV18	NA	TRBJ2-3	CASSPPGAGDTQYF	TGTGCCAGCTCACCACCGGGGGCTGGAGATACGCAGTATTTT
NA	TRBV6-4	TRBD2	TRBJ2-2	CASSNSGGSTPTGELFF	TGTGCCAGCAGTAACTCGGGGGGGTCGACCCCGACCGGGGAGCTGTTTTTT
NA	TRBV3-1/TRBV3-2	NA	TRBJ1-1	CASSQSGLRGTEAFF	TGTGCCAGCAGCCAATCGGGACTTCGGGGCACTGAAGCTTTCTTT
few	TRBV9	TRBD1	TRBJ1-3	CASSDRDRSSGNTIYF	TGTGCCAGCAGCGACCGGGACAGAAGCTCTGGAAACACCATATATTTT
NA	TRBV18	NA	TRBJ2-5	CASSPGETQYF	TGTGCCAGTTCGCCGGGGGAGACCCAGTACTTC
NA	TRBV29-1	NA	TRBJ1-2	CSAETFPYEYGYTF	TGCAGCGCAGAGACTTTCCCGTATGAATATGGCTACACCTTC
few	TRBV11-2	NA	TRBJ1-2	CASSLDRTPSNGYTF	TGTGCCAGCAGCTTAGATCGAACGCCTAGCAATGGCTACACCTTC
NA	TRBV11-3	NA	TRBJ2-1	CASSPAGGSYNEQFF	TGTGCCAGCAGCCCGGCGGGCGGCTCCTACAATGAGCAGTTCTTC
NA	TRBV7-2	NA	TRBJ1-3	CASSPGGTGNTIYF	TGTGCCAGCAGCCCGGGGGGAACTGGAAACACCATATATTTT